Here is one T cell receptor (beta chain) with its context. This sample is drawn from a study of OX40 agonist ivuxolimab in advanced cancers. On the study more broadly: The study treated patients with ivuxolimab, an agonistic anti-OX40 (CD134) antibody.

This CDR3 spans 11 amino acids. The ends were cut back, 3 bases at V and 3 bases at J, with 6 bases in the middle. Looked up from germline, CDR1 is DFQATT and CDR2 is SNEGSKA (reference sequence). Assay used: immunoSEQ multiplex PCR; TCRdb lists only in-frame clones, some missing. The repertoire holds tens of thousands of clones, 80% to 85% seen once, with 20% to 30% in the top ten. The sequencing here drew on CD4+ or CD8+ T cells sorted from blood, taken in a trial of the OX40 agonist ivuxolimab. The chain uses TRBV20-1 and TRBJ2-7, with D perhaps TRBD2 (6 bases). This receptor was obtained from an adult with an advanced solid tumor such as melanoma, head and neck, liver or kidney cancer. For the CDR3, the DNA is TGCAGTGCTAGGCGGGACTACGAGCAGTACTTC. As protein: CSARRDYEQYF.